The source of this TCR beta chain is a study of OX40 agonist ivuxolimab in advanced cancers. Describing the broader study: Ivuxolimab, which targeted the costimulatory receptor OX40 (CD134), was an agonistic, fully human IgG2 monoclonal antibody. Intravenous ivuxolimab was administered to patients every 2 weeks at six dose levels: 0.01, 0.1, 0.3, 1.5, 3 and 10 mg/kg. Among the approximately 50 dose-escalation patients, 19 had hepatocellular carcinoma, about 15 melanoma, 9 renal cell carcinoma and 9 head and neck cancer. The dose-escalation cohort was 82.7% male with a mean age of around 64 years, ranging from about 20 to 80. Prior anti-PD-1, anti-PD-L1 or anti-CTLA-4 therapy was permitted, and checkpoint inhibitors had been received by about 36% of dose-escalation patients. Partial responses occurred in three dose-escalation patients: two with cutaneous melanoma and one with hepatocellular carcinoma. Peripheral TCRbeta sequencing was intended to test whether TCR sequence diversity was altered and clonal T-cell expansion was caused by ivuxolimab. The paper reports the monotherapy dose-escalation portion (N of about 47 patients) of the phase I ivuxolimab trial.

Concerning this clone: Its antigen is still unknown. Per-base quality was not reported, and no clone a single base away is much larger than it.

In the germline V gene, CDR1 corresponds to MGHRA and CDR2 to YSYEKL. The cysteine opens and the phenylalanine closes a CDR3 of 15 amino acids. CDR3 DNA is the only sequence kept; it has 45 bases, read in frame from the first base. V drops 1 base and J drops 0 bases, leaving 7 bases in between. General findings and caveats noted by the study authors: Low levels of normalized T-cell clonal expansion were also shown by some nonresponding patients. Which antigens the clonally expanded peripheral T cells were specific for was not determined. Partial responders in the 0.1-3.0 mg/kg groups had among the lowest normalized peripheral clonal expansion, especially among CD8+ T cells. After ivuxolimab, CD8+ T cells had more expanded clones than CD4+ T cells on average. At doses from 0.1 to 3.0 mg/kg, clonal expansion was seen in both CD4+ and CD8+ blood T cells between baseline and week 6.

Patients with autoimmune disease history or receiving systemic immunosuppression were excluded from the trial. Peripheral blood for TCR sequencing was collected from all dose cohorts at baseline, on cycle 4 day 1, and on cycle 7 day 1. Samples were obtained from an open-label, multicenter, first-in-human phase I dose-escalation trial of ivuxolimab. Adults with locally advanced or metastatic melanoma, renal cell carcinoma, hepatocellular carcinoma or head and neck squamous cell carcinoma were enrolled in the trial. Before TCR sequencing, CD4+ T cells and CD8+ T cells from peripheral blood were sorted into separate populations. To sequence the TCRbeta CDR3 region, genomic DNA was isolated from the sorted cells. TCRbeta CDR3 regions were sequenced using the immunoSEQ Assay. The clones in this table, taken by TCRdb from immuneACCESS, are in-frame only. Not every clone is retained; where verified, under half of the shortfall comes from an unresolved V gene, and the cause of the rest is unknown. Here the sample has 50,000 to 60,000 clones; 70% to 90% occur a single time. The ten largest clones capture around 15% of the sample.

This chain joins TRBV4-1 to TRBJ1-5; no D gene call is confident. This clonotype originated in an adult with an advanced solid tumor such as melanoma, head and neck, liver or kidney cancer. The sequencing used CD4+ or CD8+ T cells sorted from blood, collected in a trial of the OX40 agonist ivuxolimab. CDR3 protein: CASSQVGTSNQPQHF. The bases are TGCGCCAGCAGCCAAGTTGGAACTAGCAATCAGCCCCAGCATTTT.